This record concerns one T cell receptor (beta chain) sequence. The CDR3 length is 18 residues. With 5 bases clipped from V and 2 bases from J, the junction kept 10 bases outside the gene matches. Germline V gene data show CDR1 as PRHDT and CDR2 as FYEKMQ (reference sequence). The data were taken from a study of blood T cell repertoires in COVID-19. Here immunoSEQ multiplex PCR was the method, and the copy in TCRdb shows in-frame clones only, minus some. The repertoire consists of fewer than 400,000 clones, with 85% occurring once and the leading ten covering under 2%. The gene calls are TRBV13 and TRBJ2-3; 13 bases fit TRBD2. This sequence was found in a woman in her 30s who had been exposed to COVID-19. Material for sequencing was PBMCs or T cells enriched from blood (not recorded which). CDR3 in amino acids: CASSTGLAGAYSTDTQYF. The DNA of the CDR3 is TGTGCCAGCAGCACTGGACTAGCGGGGGCCTATTCCACAGATACGCAGTATTTT.